What follows are 10 T cell receptor beta chains derived from one specimen sequenced in a study of T cell responses to AZD1222 COVID-19 vaccine. TCRdb's copy holds only in-frame clones and misses some; the assay was immunoSEQ multiplex PCR. The sample carries some 150,000 clones, approximately 90% recorded once. Sequenced here: peripheral blood, sampled after recovery from COVID-19. Every receptor here comes from an adult who had recovered from COVID-19.

The rearrangement uses TRBV5-6 and TRBJ2-2, with 12 bases that match TRBD2. The CDR3 is 17 amino acids. Germline lookup yields CDR1 SGHDT and CDR2 YYEEEE. Trimming at V came to 3 bases and at J to 2 bases, leaving 5 bases not matched to a gene. CDR3 amino acids: CASSSLAGGPNTGELFF. The CDR3, as DNA: TGTGCCAGCAGCTCACTAGCGGGGGGCCCAAACACCGGGGAGCTGTTTTTT.

V usage is TRBV6-5 and J usage is TRBJ2-7; a weak D match, TRBD1 (5 bases). With 6 bases removed from V and 1 base from J, the gap between germline ends came to 13 bases. Germline lookup yields CDR1 MNHEY and CDR2 SVGAGI. This CDR3 is 14 amino acids long. CDR3 sequence: CASSSDSLSYEQYF. The CDR3 coding sequence is TGTGCCAGCAGCAGCGACAGTCTTTCCTACGAGCAGTACTTC.

The chain has TRBV6-2 or TRBV6-3 and TRBJ1-1; perhaps TRBD1 as D (5 bases). CDR3 length: 15 residues. Germline values: CDR1 MNHEY, CDR2 SVGEGT. V lost 2 bases, J lost 6 bases, and 16 bases lay in between. CDR3 coding DNA: TGTGCCAGCAGTTACCCAGGGATAGGGTATGCTGAAGCTTTCTTT. Protein: CASSYPGIGYAEAFF.

The genes are TRBV5-1 and TRBJ2-7, with 7 bases aligning to TRBD1. CDR3 size: 14 residues. Per the germline V gene, CDR1 is SGHRS and CDR2 is YFSETQ. J was trimmed by 5 bases and V by 2 bases; bases with no gene match: 7. The CDR3 is CASSLQGPLNEQYF. The CDR3 bases are TGCGCCAGCAGCTTACAGGGGCCTCTGAACGAGCAGTACTTC.

The gene calls are TRBV4-1 and TRBJ2-7; D may correspond to TRBD1 or TRBD2 (5 bases each). Trimming removed 1 base from V and 12 bases from J, with 16 bases in between. The germline gives CDR1 MGHRA, CDR2 YSYEKL. This CDR3 has 13 residues. CDR3: CASSQGGWGRVYF. CDR3 sequence (DNA): TGCGCCAGCAGCCAAGGGGGGTGGGGTCGGGTGTACTTC.

The sample holds a few counts of this clone. This rearrangement joins TRBV7-8 to TRBJ1-6, with TRBD1 matching over 8 bases. This CDR3 is built from 15 residues. The V and J ends lost 5 bases and 7 bases, in that order; junction bases with no gene match: 7. In germline, CDR1 is SGHVS, CDR2 FQNEAQ. CDR3 sequence reads: CASSLINRGNSPLHF. CDR3 nucleotides: TGTGCCAGCAGCCTCATTAACAGGGGGAATTCACCCCTCCACTTT.

The rearrangement joins TRBV7-3 to TRBJ2-5; 8 bases match TRBD2. CDR1 is SGHTA and CDR2 is FQGTGA in the germline V gene. Unmatched junction bases numbered 8, after V lost 4 bases and J lost 4 bases. CDR3 length equals 15 residues. The CDR3 region is CASSSGGAWRETQYF. CDR3 nucleotides: TGTGCCAGCAGCTCCGGGGGGGCATGGAGAGAGACCCAGTACTTC.

The chain combines TRBV6-4 with TRBJ1-2; D is undetermined. Germline CDR1 reads MRHNA; CDR2 reads SNTAGT. Trimming pared 8 bases from V and 12 bases from J, leaving 10 bases between. This CDR3 region has 9 residues. CDR3 sequence reads: CASPPAHTF. Here the CDR3 DNA reads TGTGCCAGCCCCCCAGCGCACACCTTC.

In this sample, this clone turned up a few times. V and J are TRBV19 and TRBJ1-2; the D gene is possibly TRBD1 (5 bases). The CDR3 loop spans 13 amino acids. Per the germline V gene, CDR1 is LNHDA and CDR2 is SQIVND (reference sequence). Trimming removed 1 base from V and 5 bases from J, with 8 bases in between. The chain's CDR3 is CASSIGQRYGYTF. The DNA of the CDR3 is TGTGCCAGTAGTATAGGACAGAGATATGGCTACACCTTC.

Remarks on this clone: Other DNA sequences within the sample encode an identical CDR3. The rearrangement uses TRBV19 and TRBJ2-7; D unresolved. Per the germline V gene, CDR1 is LNHDA and CDR2 is SQIVND (reference sequence). This CDR3 contains 11 residues. V was trimmed by 3 bases and J by 4 bases, leaving 4 bases between them. The CDR3 DNA is TGTGCCAGTAGTATCGGTTACGAGCAGTACTTC. Protein: CASSIGYEQYF.